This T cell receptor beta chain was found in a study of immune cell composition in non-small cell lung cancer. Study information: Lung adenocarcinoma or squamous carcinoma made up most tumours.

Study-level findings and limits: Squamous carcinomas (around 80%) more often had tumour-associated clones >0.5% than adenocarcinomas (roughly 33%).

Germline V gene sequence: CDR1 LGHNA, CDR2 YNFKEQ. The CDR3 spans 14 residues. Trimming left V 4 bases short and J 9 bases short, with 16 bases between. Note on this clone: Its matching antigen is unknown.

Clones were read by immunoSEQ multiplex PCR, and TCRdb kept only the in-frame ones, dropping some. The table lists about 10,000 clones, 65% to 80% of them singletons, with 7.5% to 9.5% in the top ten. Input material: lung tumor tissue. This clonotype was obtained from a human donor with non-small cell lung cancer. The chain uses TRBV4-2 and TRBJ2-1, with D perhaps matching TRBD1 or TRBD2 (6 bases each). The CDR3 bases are TGTGCCAGCAGCCGGGGGGCCAGTGGGGGTGAGCAGTTCTTC. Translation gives CASSRGASGGEQFF.